The 32 T cell receptor beta chains below all came from one sample that was sequenced in a study of blood T cell repertoires in COVID-19. Some clones are missing from TCRdb's copy, which holds only in-frame ones; the method was immunoSEQ multiplex PCR. The sample lists 350,000 or so clones, 85% to 90% occurring once. Source material: peripheral blood. The receptors here all came from a man aged 18 to 29 with active or convalescent COVID-19.

The chain uses TRBV3-1 (or the pseudogene TRBV3-2) and TRBJ1-2; tentatively, D is TRBD1 (5 bases). Germline-derived CDR1 and CDR2 are LGHDT and YNNKEL (reference sequence). This CDR3 spans 14 amino acids. The V end lost 3 bases, the J end lost 1 base, and 9 bases lay between the germline ends. The CDR3 loop is CASSHRVGNYGYTF. The CDR3, as DNA: TGTGCCAGCAGCCACAGGGTGGGTAACTATGGCTACACCTTC.

The chain joins TRBV29-1 to TRBJ2-2; TRBD2 matches at 8 bases. Trimming at V came to 7 bases and at J to 4 bases, leaving 2 bases not matched to a gene. Germline assignment: CDR1 SQVTM and CDR2 ANQGSEA. The CDR3 is 12 amino acids. The CDR3 coding sequence is TGCAGCGCCGCGGGAGGCACCGGGGAGCTGTTTTTT. Protein product: CSAAGGTGELFF.

This chain uses TRBV3-1 (or the pseudogene TRBV3-2) with TRBJ1-5, with D uncertain. The germline CDR1 and CDR2 sequences are LGHDT and YNNKEL (reference sequence). The CDR3 runs to 10 residues. Between the trimmed V and J ends, which lost 8 bases and 6 bases, there was a span of 5 bases. The CDR3 reads CASGGQPQHF. The CDR3 DNA is TGTGCCAGCGGAGGTCAGCCCCAGCATTTT.

The V gene is TRBV9, the J gene TRBJ2-7, with TRBD2 matching over 11 bases. The CDR3 is 16 residues long. Trimming removed 0 bases from V and 2 bases from J; junction bases left unmatched: 4. Germline loops: CDR1 SGDLS, CDR2 YYNGEE. CDR3 DNA sequence: TGTGCCAGCAGCGTAGATGTACTAGCGGGAGCCTACGAGCAGTACTTC. This encodes CASSVDVLAGAYEQYF.

This clone was detected only once. The chain couples TRBV9 to TRBJ2-5; 9 positions match TRBD2. Per germline, CDR1 SGDLS and CDR2 YYNGEE. The CDR3 runs to 18 residues. With V trimmed by 4 bases and J by 5 bases, 18 bases remained unmatched. Written as DNA, the CDR3 is TGTGCCAGCAGCCCAGGGAGAATAGCGGGGGCCACTGGTGAGACCCAGTACTTC. This sequence encodes CASSPGRIAGATGETQYF. The whole variable domain, remainder taken from reference TRBV9 and TRBJ2-5, is DSGVTQTPKHLITATGQRVTLRCSPRSGDLSVYWYQQSLDQGLQFLIQYYNGEERAKGNILERFSAQQFPDLHSELNLSSLELGDSALYFCASSPGRIAGATGETQYFGPGTRLLVL.

The chain recombines TRBV27 with TRBJ1-6; D not certain. The CDR3 length is 16 residues. In germline, CDR1 is MNHEY, CDR2 SMNVEV (reference sequence). Trimming removed 4 bases from V and 0 bases from J, with 10 bases in between. The CDR3 region has the DNA TGTGCCAGCAGTTCCCTTCGTAGCTCCTATAATTCACCCCTCCACTTT. It encodes CASSSLRSSYNSPLHF.

The genes are TRBV5-1 and TRBJ1-5; possibly TRBD1 for D (5 bases). V lost 0 bases, J lost 3 bases, and 7 bases lay in between. Germline values: CDR1 SGHRS, CDR2 YFSETQ. This CDR3 is 14 amino acids long. CDR3 in amino acids: CASSLGRDNQPQHF. DNA for the CDR3: TGCGCCAGCAGCTTGGGCAGGGACAATCAGCCCCAGCATTTT.

This clone was found once. The rearrangement joins TRBV2 to TRBJ1-2; the D is unclear. This CDR3 has 13 residues. With 7 bases removed from V and 7 bases from J, the gap between germline ends came to 16 bases. CDR1 and CDR2 (germline): SNHLY, FYNNEI. The CDR3 loop reads CASTGTAVSGYTF. DNA of the CDR3: TGTGCCAGCACGGGTACAGCGGTGAGTGGCTACACCTTC.

The genes are TRBV24-1 and TRBJ2-7; the D gene is possibly TRBD1 (6 bases). CDR3 size: 11 residues. V was pared by 4 bases and J by 8 bases, with 8 bases between. Germline V lookup: CDR1 KGHDR, CDR2 SFDVKD. In DNA form, the CDR3 reads TGTGCCACCAGTGACAGGGACAAGCAGTACTTC. Translating gives CATSDRDKQYF.

The chain uses TRBV19 and TRBJ1-4; D perhaps matches TRBD1 (5 bases). This CDR3 comprises 14 residues. Germline CDR1 reads LNHDA; CDR2 reads SQIVND (reference sequence). V gave up 4 bases and J gave up 7 bases, with 13 bases separating them. CDR3: CASSRGLIGEKLFF. CDR3 nucleotide sequence: TGTGCCAGTAGTAGGGGACTCATTGGTGAAAAACTGTTTTTT. Supplemented by reference TRBV19 and TRBJ1-4, the full variable domain reads DGGITQSPKYLFRKEGQNVTLSCEQNLNHDAMYWYRQDPGQGLRLIYYSQIVNDFQKGDIAEGYSVSREKKESFPLTVTSAQKNPTAFYLCASSRGLIGEKLFFGSGTQLSVL.

The chain combines TRBV6-2 or TRBV6-3 with TRBJ1-5; 8 nucleotides line up with TRBD1. J gave up 6 bases and V 5 bases, and 18 bases lay outside the gene matches. The V gene's germline CDR1 is MNHEY and CDR2 SVGEGT. The CDR3 length is 18 residues. The CDR3 here is CASSKPGQVPGPAQPQHF. As DNA, the CDR3 is TGTGCCAGCAGTAAACCGGGACAGGTCCCCGGCCCAGCTCAGCCCCAGCATTTT.

The chain links TRBV7-2 to TRBJ1-2, with D perhaps TRBD1 (5 bases). Germline V gene lookup returns CDR1 SGHTA and CDR2 FQGNSA. The V and J ends lost 1 base and 7 bases respectively, with 16 bases between them. The CDR3 spans 15 residues. CDR3 protein: CASSLGTNTFGGYTF. The CDR3 DNA follows: TGTGCCAGCAGCTTAGGGACAAATACGTTTGGTGGCTACACCTTC.

This clone was detected once. The rearrangement joins TRBV12-3 or TRBV12-4 to TRBJ2-1; 7 positions match TRBD2. Trimming at V came to 1 base and at J to 13 bases, leaving 1 base not matched to a gene. There are 11 residues in the CDR3. Here the CDR3 DNA reads TGTGCCAGCAGTTTAGGGGACTACCAGTTCTTC. Its translation: CASSLGDYQFF.

The genes are TRBV19 and TRBJ1-6; 9 bases fit TRBD1. V lost 6 bases to trimming and J lost 8 bases; unmatched junction nucleotides: 2. Germline-derived CDR1 and CDR2 are LNHDA and SQIVND (reference sequence). CDR3 length equals 13 residues. CDR3 sequence reads: CASRGQGYSPLHF. DNA for the CDR3: TGTGCCAGTAGAGGACAGGGGTATTCACCCCTCCACTTT.

CDR3 amino acids: CASSEGKATKGETQYF. The CDR3, as DNA: TGTGCCAGCAGCGAAGGGAAAGCGACCAAGGGGGAGACCCAGTACTTC. The chain joins TRBV3-1 (or the pseudogene TRBV3-2) to TRBJ2-5, with D perhaps TRBD1 (5 bases). Germline V gives CDR1 LGHDT, CDR2 YNNKEL (reference sequence). This CDR3 region has 16 residues. The germline V and J ends were trimmed by 5 bases and 5 bases, with 21 bases remaining between them.

Details on this clone: The junction differs from germline at one of its ends, possibly a read error. J is TRBJ1-6 and V is TRBV6-5; weak D call: TRBD1 (5 bases). Germline V gives CDR1 MNHEY, CDR2 SVGAGI. The CDR3 runs to 15 residues. The CDR3 DNA is TGTGCCAGCAGGGCCAGGGCCTCCGATAATTCACCCCTCCACTTT. This gives the protein CASRARASDNSPLHF.

V is TRBV28 and J is TRBJ1-5, with D perhaps matching TRBD1 (5 bases). Trimming pared 4 bases from V and 3 bases from J, leaving 13 bases between. Germline CDR1 is MDHEN and CDR2 is SYDVKM. This CDR3 comprises 15 residues. The CDR3 is CASSSDSTDNQPQHF. The DNA of the CDR3 is TGTGCCAGCAGTTCCGACAGTACCGACAATCAGCCCCAGCATTTT.

This rearrangement joins TRBV5-6 to TRBJ1-5, with 11 nucleotides matching TRBD1. The ends lost 4 bases at V and 7 bases at J; junction bases unmatched: 10. This CDR3 region has 16 residues. Germline values: CDR1 SGHDT, CDR2 YYEEEE. CDR3 amino acids: CASSPSKDRGHQPQHF. Here the CDR3 DNA reads TGTGCCAGCAGCCCAAGCAAGGACAGGGGGCACCAGCCCCAGCATTTT.

CDR3 DNA sequence: TGTGCCAGCAGGGATACAGGGGGGGGAGACGGCTACACCTTC. It specifies CASRDTGGGDGYTF. The chain carries TRBV28 and TRBJ1-2; 8 positions match TRBD1. V gave up 6 bases and J gave up 8 bases; unmatched junction bases: 11. The CDR3 is 14 residues long. From germline, CDR1 is MDHEN and CDR2 SYDVKM.

This chain links TRBV11-2 with TRBJ1-1; no clear D. CDR1 and CDR2 (germline): SGHAT, FQNNGV. The CDR3 extends over 15 amino acids. Trimming took 4 bases from V and 4 from J, leaving 16 bases between them. The CDR3 spells CASSSTENGGTEAFF. In nucleotides, the CDR3 is TGTGCCAGCAGCTCAACAGAAAATGGTGGCACTGAAGCTTTCTTT.

The V call is TRBV7-3, the J call TRBJ2-3; perhaps TRBD2 as D (10 bases). Germline V CDR1 and CDR2: SGHTA, FQGTGA. Trimming removed 3 bases at V and 3 bases at J, with 22 bases between. This CDR3 has 18 residues. This CDR3 is CASSLGQGAGGRTDTQYF. As DNA, the CDR3 is TGTGCCAGCAGCTTGGGACAGGGAGCGGGAGGGAGAACAGATACGCAGTATTTT.

This chain uses TRBV6-6 with TRBJ1-1; D might be TRBD1 (6 bases). The germline gives CDR1 MNHNY, CDR2 SVGAGI (reference sequence). The CDR3 is 13 amino acids. V dropped 8 bases and J dropped 1 base, with 11 bases sitting between them. The CDR3, as DNA: TGTGCCAGCGCTGAGGGGGAGAACACTGAAGCTTTCTTT. Translated: CASAEGENTEAFF.

This chain uses TRBV10-2 with TRBJ1-1, with TRBD1 matching 7 bases. With V trimmed by 6 bases and J by 1 base, 5 bases remained unmatched. Germline V gene sequence: CDR1 WSHSY, CDR2 SAAADI. The CDR3 length is 14 residues. The CDR3 region is CASRDGTANTEAFF. The DNA of the CDR3 is TGCGCCAGCAGGGACGGGACAGCGAACACTGAAGCTTTCTTT.

The chain has TRBV27 and TRBJ2-7, with TRBD2 identical over 7 bases. There are 15 residues in the CDR3. V was clipped by 5 bases and J by 0 bases; unmatched bases: 7. Germline V gives CDR1 MNHEY, CDR2 SMNVEV (reference sequence). CDR3 sequence reads: CASSGLGGSSYEQYF. The CDR3 nucleotides are TGTGCCAGCAGTGGGTTGGGGGGGAGCTCCTACGAGCAGTACTTC.

The chain has TRBV7-2 and TRBJ2-5; 9 positions match TRBD2. The trim removed 5 bases at V and 3 bases at J, leaving 1 base unmatched. From germline, CDR1 is SGHTA and CDR2 FQGNSA. The length of the CDR3 is 13 residues. This chain's CDR3 is CASSPSGKETQYF. The CDR3 DNA follows: TGTGCCAGCAGCCCTAGCGGGAAAGAGACCCAGTACTTC.

The chain uses TRBV4-1 and TRBJ2-5; D uncertain. The CDR3 consists of 14 residues. Between the trimmed V and J ends, which lost 1 base and 7 bases, there was a span of 13 bases. Germline loops: CDR1 MGHRA, CDR2 YSYEKL. CDR3 protein: CASSQALQTGTQYF. The DNA for the CDR3 is TGCGCCAGCAGCCAAGCACTCCAAACGGGGACCCAGTACTTC.

This clone was seen just once. A junction end diverges from the germline sequence, so it may reflect a read error. The gene calls are TRBV7-2 and TRBJ2-3, with 10 bases aligning to TRBD2. The CDR3 totals 13 residues. Looked up from germline, CDR1 is SGHTA and CDR2 is FQGNSA. The CDR3 protein is CASSLLGLAGATF. The CDR3 nucleotides read TGTGCCAGCAGCTTACTAGGGCTAGCGGGAGCAACGTTC.

The rearrangement joins TRBV19 to TRBJ1-5, with D maybe TRBD1 (5 bases). Germline V gives CDR1 LNHDA, CDR2 SQIVND (reference sequence). V dropped 3 bases and J dropped 7 bases, with 10 bases sitting between them. The CDR3 contains 13 residues. For the CDR3, the DNA is TGTGCCAGTAGTATTGCCAGGGTACAGCCCCAGCATTTT. Translating it yields CASSIARVQPQHF.

V is TRBV24-1 and J is TRBJ1-3, with D possibly being TRBD1 (6 bases). V shed 11 bases and J shed 0 bases, with 19 bases lying between them. There are 16 residues in the CDR3. Germline V gene sequence: CDR1 KGHDR, CDR2 SFDVKD. The CDR3 nucleotides read TGTGCCAGCACTCTCAACAGGGACAACTCTGGAAACACCATATATTTT. It translates to CASTLNRDNSGNTIYF.

The rearrangement links TRBV18 to TRBJ2-5, with a possible D match to TRBD2 (6 bases). Germline lookup yields CDR1 KGHSH and CDR2 LQKENI. The V and J ends lost 3 bases and 5 bases respectively, with 13 bases between them. The CDR3 runs 14 residues. The CDR3, as DNA: TGTGCCAGCTCACCCCGAGGAGGGGAGGAGACCCAGTACTTC. It codes for CASSPRGGEETQYF.

This clone was detected once. The chain recombines TRBV6-5 with TRBJ1-2, with 11 bases that match TRBD1. The CDR3 covers 16 residues. Looked up from germline, CDR1 is MNHEY and CDR2 is SVGAGI. The V and J ends lost 1 base and 3 bases, in that order; junction bases with no gene match: 4. The CDR3 bases are TGTGCCAGCAGTTACTGGTCGGGACAGGGGGACTATGGCTACACCTTC. This encodes CASSYWSGQGDYGYTF.

V and J are TRBV9 and TRBJ1-2, with 7 bases aligning to TRBD1. CDR1 is SGDLS and CDR2 is YYNGEE in the germline V gene. The CDR3 has 15 amino acids. Trimming removed 6 bases from V and 0 bases from J; junction bases left unmatched: 8. As DNA, the CDR3 is TGTGCCAGCAACCATCCGGACAGGCCTAACTATGGCTACACCTTC. It codes for CASNHPDRPNYGYTF.